A single sample is the source of the 18 T cell receptor beta chains below, sequenced in a study of T cell repertoires in cytomegalovirus infection. Each CDR3 protein gets one entry after TCRdb re-called the reads with MiXCR. The table includes roughly 730,000 distinct CDR3 sequences, roughly a third detected once. For these TCRs, the target antigens are not known. Sequencing used cultured PBMCs, obtained from culture after CMV antigen stimulation. The source is a human donor in good health (CMV status not recorded). Some clones in this sample may be carry-over from other donors' samples.

The chain combines TRBV7-9 with TRBJ2-2; 9 nucleotides line up with TRBD2. Germline assignment: CDR1 SEHNR and CDR2 FQNEAQ (reference sequence). The trim removed 6 bases at V and 6 bases at J, leaving 8 bases unmatched. The CDR3 consists of 15 residues. CDR3 bases: TGTGCCAGCAGTTTCTTAGCGGGAGCGCCCGGGGAGCTGTTTTTT. Its translation is CASSFLAGAPGELFF.

The rearrangement uses TRBV4-1 and TRBJ1-6; D might be TRBD1 (5 bases). Trimming stripped 0 bases from V and 12 bases from J, with 15 bases between. Per germline, CDR1 MGHRA and CDR2 YSYEKL. The CDR3 covers 15 residues. For the CDR3, the DNA is TGCGCCAGCAGCCAAGATACGGGTTTTAGGGGACCCCTCCACTTT. Amino acid sequence: CASSQDTGFRGPLHF.

The J gene is TRBJ2-1, the V gene TRBV7-6; 10 bases map to TRBD2. Germline lookup yields CDR1 SGHVS and CDR2 FNYEAQ. The CDR3 covers 18 residues. The ends lost 0 bases at V and 7 bases at J; junction bases unmatched: 12. The CDR3 nucleotides read TGTGCCAGCAGCTTAGCGCTACGAGCGGGAGGGCTACAGAATGAGCAGTTCTTC. Protein: CASSLALRAGGLQNEQFF.

This clonotype was counted only a few times. The chain recombines TRBV7-6 with TRBJ1-1, with D possibly being TRBD1 (5 bases). Germline lookup yields CDR1 SGHVS and CDR2 FNYEAQ. This CDR3 region has 13 residues. Deletions cut 5 bases from V and 1 base from J, with 8 bases between. Here the CDR3 DNA reads TGTGCCAGCAGCAAGAGGGGGAACACTGAAGCTTTCTTT. Its translation is CASSKRGNTEAFF.

V usage is TRBV6-5 and J usage is TRBJ2-1; 10 nucleotides agree with TRBD2. Per germline, CDR1 MNHEY and CDR2 SVGAGI. The CDR3 is 15 residues long. Unmatched junction bases numbered 5, after V lost 0 bases and J lost 9 bases. The CDR3 loop reads CASSYSLAGRVEQFF. The DNA for the CDR3 is TGTGCCAGCAGTTACTCACTAGCGGGAAGGGTTGAGCAGTTCTTC.

This clonotype was observed a handful of times. CDR3 DNA sequence: TGTGCCAGCAGCGCCCGGGGAGACGGAACAGATACGCAGTATTTT. Protein product: CASSARGDGTDTQYF. The chain is built from TRBV4-2 and TRBJ2-3; tentative D call: TRBD2 (5 bases). With 5 bases removed from V and 3 bases from J, the gap between germline ends came to 15 bases. CDR3 size: 15 residues. Germline values: CDR1 LGHNA, CDR2 YNFKEQ.

This clonotype was seen a few times. The genes are TRBV7-4 and TRBJ1-5, with a tentative D call TRBD1 (5 bases). V lost 5 bases and J lost 4, with 15 bases in between. Germline V gene data show CDR1 as SGHVT and CDR2 as SQSDAQ. The CDR3 totals 15 residues. In nucleotides, the CDR3 is TGTGCCAGCAGCAAGGGGACTTTACGGAATCAGCCCCAGCATTTT. Its translation is CASSKGTLRNQPQHF.

This clonotype was counted between two and nine times. The J gene is TRBJ2-1, the V gene TRBV5-1; the D gene could be TRBD1 or TRBD2 (6 bases each). V was clipped by 0 bases and J by 2 bases, with 12 bases between them. Germline CDR1 is SGHRS and CDR2 is YFSETQ. The CDR3 is 16 amino acids. CDR3 amino acids: CASSLEARDTYNEQFF. CDR3 DNA sequence: TGCGCCAGCAGCTTGGAGGCGCGGGACACCTACAATGAGCAGTTCTTC.

This clonotype was observed a handful of times. This chain's CDR3 is CASSYGTTPGEQYF. The CDR3 DNA reads TGTGCCAGCAGTTACGGGACTACTCCCGGGGAGCAGTACTTC. The V gene is TRBV6-6, the J gene TRBJ2-7, with 7 bases identical to TRBD2. With V trimmed by 2 bases and J by 7 bases, 8 bases remained unmatched. Germline V gene data show CDR1 as MNHNY and CDR2 as SVGAGI (reference sequence). CDR3 length: 14 amino acids.

The V gene is TRBV6-5, the J gene TRBJ2-5; D may be TRBD1 or TRBD2 (5 bases each). The germline V gene has CDR1 MNHEY and CDR2 SVGAGI. Trimming cost V 6 bases and J 3 bases, with 8 bases left between them. The CDR3 is 12 amino acids. The CDR3 protein is CASRRGEETQYF. The CDR3 DNA reads as TGTGCCAGCAGACGAGGGGAAGAGACCCAGTACTTC.

The CDR3 spells CASSSQGFTGELFF. In DNA, the CDR3 is TGTGCCAGCAGCTCTCAGGGTTTCACCGGGGAGCTGTTTTTT. The chain links TRBV7-9 to TRBJ2-2, with a tentative D call TRBD1 (5 bases). The germline V gene encodes CDR1 SEHNR and CDR2 FQNEAQ (reference sequence). This CDR3 is built from 14 residues. Trimming left V 4 bases short and J 4 bases short, with 10 bases between. The full variable domain, in which reference TRBV7-9 and TRBJ2-2 provide the parts outside the CDR3, is DTGVSQNPRHKITKRGQNVTFRCDPISEHNRLYWYRQTLGQGPEFLTYFQNEAQLEKSRLLSDRFSAERPKGSFSTLEIQRTEQGDSAMYLCASSSQGFTGELFFGEGSRLTVL.

The chain joins TRBV10-3 to TRBJ1-1, with 8 bases matching TRBD1. Trimming cost V 4 bases and J 3 bases; bases outside gene matches: 7. Germline V gene lookup returns CDR1 ENHRY and CDR2 SYGVKD. This CDR3 has 15 residues. CDR3 sequence reads: CAISGKTGADTEAFF. The CDR3, as DNA: TGTGCCATCAGTGGCAAGACAGGGGCCGACACTGAAGCTTTCTTT.

This clonotype was detected a few times. V and J are TRBV12-3 or TRBV12-4 and TRBJ2-4; 9 positions match TRBD1. V lost 5 bases to trimming and J lost 7 bases; unmatched junction nucleotides: 3. This CDR3 spans 13 amino acids. The DNA of the CDR3 is TGTGCCAGCAGTGGGGGGACAGGGAACATTCAGTACTTC. As protein: CASSGGTGNIQYF.

This clonotype was observed a few times. The CDR3 DNA follows: TGTGCCAGCAGCTTACAGAACGAGCAGTACTTC. Its translation is CASSLQNEQYF. The chain links TRBV7-6 to TRBJ2-7; the D is unclear. The CDR3 is made up of 11 amino acids. V dropped 2 bases and J dropped 5 bases, with 4 bases sitting between them. Germline CDR1 is SGHVS and CDR2 is FNYEAQ. Full variable domain (remainder filled in from reference TRBV7-6 and TRBJ2-7): GAGVSQSPRYKVTKRGQDVALRCDPISGHVSLYWYRQALGQGPEFLTYFNYEAQQDKSGLPNDRFSAERPEGSISTLTIQRTEQRDSAMYRCASSLQNEQYFGPGTRLTVT.

The rearrangement joins TRBV15 to TRBJ1-2; D unresolved. Trimming took off 0 bases at V and 3 bases at J, with 23 bases between the two ends. The CDR3 spans 19 residues. Germline V gene lookup returns CDR1 LNHNV and CDR2 YYDKDF (reference sequence). This CDR3 is CATSRDLVARLNEDYGYTF. CDR3 nucleotide sequence: TGTGCCACCAGCAGAGATCTAGTAGCCAGATTGAATGAGGACTATGGCTACACCTTC.

This chain uses TRBV6-2 or TRBV6-3 with TRBJ2-2; the D is unclear. Germline V gene lookup returns CDR1 MNHEY and CDR2 SVGEGT. The CDR3 totals 14 residues. Deletions cut 4 bases from V and 4 bases from J, with 10 bases between. For the CDR3, the DNA is TGTGCCAGCAGTTTTAGTGGGTCCACCGGGGAGCTGTTTTTT. Protein: CASSFSGSTGELFF.

This clonotype was recorded many times. The gene calls are TRBV7-2 and TRBJ2-3, with D hard to call. The V and J ends lost 5 bases and 4 bases respectively, with 7 bases between them. The CDR3 is 12 amino acids. The V gene's germline CDR1 is SGHTA and CDR2 FQGNSA. The CDR3 protein is CASSRLSDTQYF. In DNA form, the CDR3 reads TGTGCCAGCAGCCGATTATCAGATACGCAGTATTTT.

The chain couples TRBV18 to TRBJ2-7, with D maybe TRBD1 (6 bases). The CDR3 totals 14 residues. Germline V gives CDR1 KGHSH, CDR2 LQKENI. Trimming pared 1 base from V and 0 bases from J, leaving 7 bases between. The CDR3: CASSPLDSSYEQYF. The CDR3 nucleotides are TGTGCCAGCTCACCACTGGACAGCTCCTACGAGCAGTACTTC.